This entry features one T cell receptor (beta chain) sequence. The data belong to a study of T cell changes during pregnancy in multiple sclerosis. The CDR3 spans 12 residues. Germline CDR1 reads LGHNA; CDR2 reads YNFKEQ. Trimming pared 8 bases from V and 4 bases from J, leaving 9 bases between. Using immunoSEQ multiplex PCR, the repertoire was profiled, and TCRdb retains in-frame clones only, with some absent. The table lists tens of thousands of clones, around 90% of them singletons. The V gene is TRBV4-2, the J gene TRBJ1-3; the D gene is possibly TRBD1 (5 bases). The receptor was isolated from a female donor with multiple sclerosis, enrolled in a pregnancy study. The material was CD4+ T cells from peripheral blood mononuclear cells, obtained before pregnancy. The DNA for the CDR3 is TGTGCCAGCGGGGCCGCCGGAAACACCATATATTTT. As protein: CASGAAGNTIYF.